Below are 31 T cell receptor beta chains sequenced from a single sample in a study of shared clonotypes between healthy human individuals. Naive CD8 cells lacked CD45RO, underwent positive selection for CCR7 and left out terminally differentiated effector memory CD45RA+ cells. TCRdb's copy holds only in-frame clones and misses some; the assay was immunoSEQ multiplex PCR. This sample has 2 million to 2.5 million clones; 93% occur once, and the top ten carry 1.5% to 2%. The specimen was naive CD8+ T cells from PBMCs. Receptor source: a man between 18 and 35 years old in good health. Some clones in this sample may be carry-over from other donors' samples.

The J gene is TRBJ2-1, the V gene TRBV19; 7 bases align to TRBD2. Germline CDR1 LNHDA, CDR2 SQIVND (reference sequence). J lost 6 bases, V lost 4 bases, and 6 bases had no gene match. CDR3 length: 14 amino acids. As DNA, the CDR3 is TGTGCCAGTAGTAACCGCGGGAGTGTCAATGAGCAGTTCTTC. The encoded protein is CASSNRGSVNEQFF.

The chain carries TRBV2 and TRBJ2-6, with D uncertain. The V end lost 8 bases, the J end lost 1 base, and 15 bases lay between the germline ends. CDR1 is SNHLY and CDR2 is FYNNEI in the germline V gene. The CDR3 has 16 residues. The CDR3 DNA reads as TGTGCCAGCCCCGGAAGACGGATTTCTGGGGCCAACGTCCTGACTTTC. Translated: CASPGRRISGANVLTF.

This rearrangement joins TRBV7-9 to TRBJ2-6; TRBD1 or TRBD2 may be the D gene (5 bases each). This CDR3 has 16 residues. The V end was cut by 1 base, the J end by 4 bases, with 11 bases between. The germline V gene has CDR1 SEHNR and CDR2 FQNEAQ (reference sequence). CDR3 DNA sequence: TGTGCCAGCAGCTTAGGCGACGGGGCCGGGGCCAACGTCCTGACTTTC. It translates to CASSLGDGAGANVLTF.

J is TRBJ1-5 and V is TRBV19; possible D gene TRBD1, 5 bases. CDR3 length: 14 amino acids. Trimming removed 4 bases at V and 1 base at J, with 8 bases between. Germline V gene lookup returns CDR1 LNHDA and CDR2 SQIVND (reference sequence). CDR3 coding DNA: TGTGCCAGTAGTAATAGACAGAGCAATCAGCCCCAGCATTTT. It codes for CASSNRQSNQPQHF.

This sequence joins TRBV27 and TRBJ2-2; 12 bases line up with TRBD2. Trimming removed 4 bases from V and 6 bases from J; junction bases left unmatched: 6. CDR3 size: 16 residues. Germline assignment: CDR1 MNHEY and CDR2 SMNVEV (reference sequence). CDR3 sequence (DNA): TGTGCCAGCAGTTCCAGACTAGCGGGAGTACCCGGGGAGCTGTTTTTT. It translates to CASSSRLAGVPGELFF.

The chain has TRBV7-7 and TRBJ2-5; 8 bases line up with TRBD1. The CDR3 length is 14 residues. Germline V gene sequence: CDR1 SSHAT, CDR2 FNYEAQ (reference sequence). V dropped 5 bases and J dropped 1; count of bases not matched to a gene: 3. This chain's CDR3 is CASSLGTGQETQYF. The CDR3 DNA is TGTGCCAGCAGCCTCGGGACAGGCCAAGAGACCCAGTACTTC.

The genes are TRBV5-5 and TRBJ2-7; 7 bases fit TRBD2. Germline CDR1 SGHKS, CDR2 YYEKEE (reference sequence). The CDR3 has 15 amino acids. The J segment lost 6 bases and the V segment lost 0 bases, leaving 9 bases of the junction unmatched. The DNA of the CDR3 is TGTGCCAGCAGCTTGGCGGCTAGCGGAGCGATCGAGCAGTACTTC. Translating gives CASSLAASGAIEQYF.

V is TRBV5-1 and J is TRBJ1-1; possibly TRBD1 for D (5 bases). Trimming stripped 3 bases from V and 5 bases from J, with 23 bases between. The CDR3 has 17 residues. The germline V gene encodes CDR1 SGHRS and CDR2 YFSETQ. The CDR3 DNA follows: TGCGCCAGCAGCTCTTGGGTAACGCAGGTGAAGGGGACTGAAGCTTTCTTT. Protein: CASSSWVTQVKGTEAFF.

The chain uses TRBV28 and TRBJ1-3; D is undetermined. The ends were cut back, 5 bases at V and 7 bases at J, with 12 bases in the middle. The CDR3 is made up of 13 amino acids. Germline lookup yields CDR1 MDHEN and CDR2 SYDVKM. The CDR3 sequence: CASSAVGENTIYF. CDR3 nucleotide sequence: TGTGCCAGCAGTGCCGTTGGTGAGAACACCATATATTTT.

This chain links TRBV10-3 with TRBJ2-5; the D is unclear. CDR1 is ENHRY and CDR2 is SYGVKD in the germline V gene. Between the trimmed V and J ends, which lost 3 bases and 3 bases, there was a span of 5 bases. This CDR3 is built from 12 residues. The CDR3 DNA is TGTGCCATCAGTGACCAAGAAGAGACCCAGTACTTC. Amino acids: CAISDQEETQYF.

This rearrangement joins TRBV4-3 to TRBJ1-1; weak D call: TRBD1 (5 bases). V lost 4 bases to trimming and J lost 6 bases, with 15 bases between them. CDR1 LGHNA and CDR2 YSLEER come from the germline V gene. The CDR3 is made up of 14 amino acids. CDR3 sequence: CASSPIGGDSEAFF. CDR3 DNA sequence: TGCGCCAGCAGCCCAATTGGGGGGGACTCTGAAGCTTTCTTT.

J is TRBJ2-1 and V is TRBV11-2; D is possibly TRBD1 (6 bases). The CDR3 runs to 13 residues. Looked up from germline, CDR1 is SGHAT and CDR2 is FQNNGV. Trimming removed 5 bases at V and 9 bases at J, with 14 bases between. The DNA for the CDR3 is TGTGCCAGCAGCCACGGGACACCTGTTGAGCAGTTCTTC. Encoded protein: CASSHGTPVEQFF.

The chain carries TRBV20-1 and TRBJ2-1; D gene uncertain. CDR1 DFQATT and CDR2 SNEGSKA come from the germline V gene (reference sequence). The CDR3 covers 10 residues. V lost 3 bases to trimming and J lost 6 bases, with 3 bases between them. CDR3 region: CSARSNEQFF. For the CDR3, the DNA is TGCAGTGCTAGGTCCAATGAGCAGTTCTTC.

The J gene is TRBJ2-7, the V gene TRBV28, with D perhaps matching TRBD1 (5 bases). The CDR3 contains 14 residues. Germline CDR1 reads MDHEN; CDR2 reads SYDVKM. V was shortened by 2 bases and J by 4 bases, with 12 bases between the two germline ends. CDR3 sequence (DNA): TGTGCCAGCAGTTTAAGGGCAGGGTGGTACGAGCAGTACTTC. This sequence encodes CASSLRAGWYEQYF.

V is TRBV5-6 and J is TRBJ2-7; a weak D match, TRBD1 (5 bases). The germline gives CDR1 SGHDT, CDR2 YYEEEE. This CDR3 comprises 13 residues. V was trimmed by 3 bases and J by 1 base, leaving 8 bases between them. The CDR3 coding sequence is TGTGCCAGCAGCTGGGGCCTTTCCTACGAGCAGTACTTC. Translated: CASSWGLSYEQYF.

This clone was picked up a small number of times. This CDR3 is also generated by other DNA sequences in the sample. The chain has TRBV19 and TRBJ1-1; no firm D call. The germline V gene has CDR1 LNHDA and CDR2 SQIVND (reference sequence). The length of the CDR3 is 12 residues. V shed 3 bases and J shed 5 bases, with 7 bases lying between them. CDR3 nucleotide sequence: TGTGCCAGTAGTATTGGGTGGACTGAAGCTTTCTTT. It specifies CASSIGWTEAFF.

The V and J genes are TRBV19 and TRBJ1-2, with unresolved D. The CDR3 sequence is 13 residues long. Germline lookup yields CDR1 LNHDA and CDR2 SQIVND (reference sequence). With 6 bases removed from V and 8 bases from J, the gap between germline ends came to 16 bases. The CDR3 reads CASSLLSEDGYTF. The CDR3 coding sequence is TGTGCCAGTAGCCTTCTATCAGAGGACGGCTACACCTTC.

The chain employs TRBV4-1 and TRBJ1-5, with D tentatively TRBD1 (6 bases). Trimming removed 3 bases from V and 1 base from J, with 13 bases in between. The CDR3 is 16 amino acids. Germline V gene lookup returns CDR1 MGHRA and CDR2 YSYEKL. CDR3 in amino acids: CASSHRQEGSNQPQHF. In nucleotides, the CDR3 is TGCGCCAGCAGCCACAGACAGGAGGGCAGCAATCAGCCCCAGCATTTT.

Regarding this clone: This specimen includes other DNA sequences encoding the same CDR3. The gene calls are TRBV7-9 and TRBJ1-1; D uncertain. V lost 1 base, J lost 4 bases, and 10 bases lay in between. The CDR3 loop spans 14 amino acids. The germline V gene encodes CDR1 SEHNR and CDR2 FQNEAQ (reference sequence). In DNA form, the CDR3 reads TGTGCCAGCAGCTTAGGTGGAGTCCCCACTGAAGCTTTCTTT. This translates into CASSLGGVPTEAFF.

J is TRBJ2-3 and V is TRBV7-2; 9 bases line up with TRBD1. The CDR3 sequence is 16 residues long. CDR1 and CDR2 from the germline V gene are SGHTA and FQGNSA. Trimming cost V 4 bases and J 6 bases; bases outside gene matches: 11. Here the CDR3 reads CASSSLGTGLWDTQYF. CDR3 DNA: TGTGCCAGCAGCTCCCTAGGGACAGGGCTTTGGGATACGCAGTATTTT.

V gene TRBV4-3 combines with J gene TRBJ2-1; TRBD2 matches 11 bases. Germline V lookup: CDR1 LGHNA, CDR2 YSLEER. The CDR3 is 17 residues long. J lost 5 bases, V lost 5 bases, and 11 bases had no gene match. Here the CDR3 DNA reads TGCGCCAGCAGCTTACGGACTAGCGGGCCTTACAACAATGAGCAGTTCTTC. This gives the protein CASSLRTSGPYNNEQFF.

J is TRBJ2-7 and V is TRBV6-1; 7 nucleotides line up with TRBD1. The CDR3 contains 15 residues. V shed 1 base and J 3 bases; nucleotides not matched to a gene: 6. From germline, CDR1 is MNHNS and CDR2 SASEGT. The CDR3 bases are TGTGCCAGCAGTGAAGAAGGACAGGTCGTCTACGAGCAGTACTTC. Encoded protein: CASSEEGQVVYEQYF.

The chain recombines TRBV14 with TRBJ2-7; D gene uncertain. Germline CDR1 is SGHDN and CDR2 is FVKESK. The CDR3 loop spans 12 amino acids. Deletions cut 4 bases from V and 4 bases from J, with 8 bases between. CDR3 residues: CASSRADYEQYF. In DNA form, the CDR3 reads TGTGCCAGCAGCCGGGCCGATTACGAGCAGTACTTC.

The V gene is TRBV6-1, the J gene TRBJ2-3; the D is unclear. The germline CDR1 and CDR2 sequences are MNHNS and SASEGT. Trimming left V 2 bases short and J 4 bases short, with 1 base between. The CDR3 totals 11 residues. For the CDR3, the DNA is TGTGCCAGCAGTGAACCAGATACGCAGTATTTT. Its protein product is CASSEPDTQYF.

This clone was recorded only once. This sequence joins TRBV7-3 and TRBJ2-7; TRBD2 matches at 9 bases. Per germline, CDR1 SGHTA and CDR2 FQGTGA. The CDR3 is made up of 15 amino acids. The ends lost 4 bases at V and 5 bases at J; junction bases unmatched: 9. CDR3 region: CASSSRAGGPHEQYF. DNA of the CDR3: TGTGCCAGCAGCTCAAGAGCGGGAGGTCCCCACGAGCAGTACTTC.

The V and J genes are TRBV7-9 and TRBJ1-2; 7 nucleotides align to TRBD1. The V gene's germline CDR1 is SEHNR and CDR2 FQNEAQ (reference sequence). The CDR3 is 14 amino acids. Losses at the gene ends were 0 bases for V and 4 bases for J; bases not matched to a gene: 2. The CDR3 bases are TGTGCCAGCAGCTTAGCGGGACAGATCTATGGCTACACCTTC. Protein: CASSLAGQIYGYTF.

On this clone itself: The sample holds other DNA sequences that translate to the same CDR3. The chain uses TRBV19 and TRBJ2-7; D ambiguous. V gave up 1 base and J gave up 1 base, with 8 bases separating them. The CDR3 spans 14 residues. Germline V gives CDR1 LNHDA, CDR2 SQIVND (reference sequence). The CDR3 DNA reads as TGTGCCAGTAGTATAGGCTGGGGTTCCTACGAGCAGTACTTC. Translating gives CASSIGWGSYEQYF.

In this sample, this clone turned up a few times. At the DNA level, this CDR3 is encoded by other sequences in the same sample as well. V is TRBV30 and J is TRBJ2-1, with 10 bases identical to TRBD1. J gave up 6 bases and V 1 base, and 3 bases lay outside the gene matches. Germline CDR1 reads GTSNPN; CDR2 reads SVGIG (reference sequence). The CDR3 length is 14 residues. CDR3 residues: CAWSAGQGTNEQFF. CDR3 nucleotide sequence: TGTGCCTGGAGTGCGGGACAGGGGACCAATGAGCAGTTCTTC.

The chain carries TRBV12-2 and TRBJ2-5; the table calls TRBD2, which could not be checked here. TRBV12-2 has pseudogene status. There are 15 residues in the CDR3. The CDR3 bases are TGTGCAAGTCGCTTGGGACTAGCGGAACAAGAGACCCAGTACTTC. Its translation is CASRLGLAEQETQYF.

The CDR3 DNA sequence: TGCGCCAGCAGTGACCGGTCAGCCGGAGACCTTAACTATGGCTACACCTTC. Residues: CASSDRSAGDLNYGYTF. V usage is TRBV10-2 and J usage is TRBJ1-2; D is ambiguous. Germline V lookup: CDR1 WSHSY, CDR2 SAAADI. Trimming shortened V by 3 bases and J by 1 base, and 18 bases separated the two germline ends. There are 17 residues in the CDR3.

This chain uses TRBV5-4 with TRBJ2-1; 9 bases match TRBD2. CDR3 size: 15 residues. Germline assignment: CDR1 SGHNT and CDR2 YYREEE (reference sequence). V lost 5 bases, J lost 5 bases, and 8 bases stayed unmatched. CDR3 sequence: CASSWGLAANNEQFF. The DNA for the CDR3 is TGTGCCAGCAGTTGGGGACTAGCAGCGAACAATGAGCAGTTCTTC.